This TCR beta chain originates from a study of cytomegalovirus exposure and HLA in healthy donors. The study, taken as a whole, reports: The later analysis indicated that the majority of CMV-associated TCR beta chains appeared HLA-restricted. Roughly even sequencing depth across donors was the assumption behind the presence/absence analyses. There was a cluster of highly shared sequence variants that was likely a sequencing artifact. In a later analysis, TCR beta V- and J-gene trimming was associated with a missense DCLRE1C variant.

The CDR3 spans 13 residues. CDR1 is MNHNS and CDR2 is SASEGT in the germline V gene. Amplification used 60 Vbeta primers and 13 Jbeta primers. Clones were sequenced by immunoSEQ multiplex PCR, and TCRdb holds only the in-frame ones, with some missing. The data show 200,000 or so clones, approximately 81% seen once. As for this clone: Its antigen is undetermined. One end of the junction fails to match germline, which may point to a read error.

This chain uses TRBV6-1 with TRBJ2-1; D is perhaps TRBD1 (6 bases). The sequence was obtained from a woman aged 18-30 years in good health and CMV-seropositive. Sequences were obtained from PBMCs. The chain's CDR3 is CASNRASYNERFF. CDR3 bases: TGTGCCAGCAACAGGGCCTCCTACAATGAGCGGTTCTTC.